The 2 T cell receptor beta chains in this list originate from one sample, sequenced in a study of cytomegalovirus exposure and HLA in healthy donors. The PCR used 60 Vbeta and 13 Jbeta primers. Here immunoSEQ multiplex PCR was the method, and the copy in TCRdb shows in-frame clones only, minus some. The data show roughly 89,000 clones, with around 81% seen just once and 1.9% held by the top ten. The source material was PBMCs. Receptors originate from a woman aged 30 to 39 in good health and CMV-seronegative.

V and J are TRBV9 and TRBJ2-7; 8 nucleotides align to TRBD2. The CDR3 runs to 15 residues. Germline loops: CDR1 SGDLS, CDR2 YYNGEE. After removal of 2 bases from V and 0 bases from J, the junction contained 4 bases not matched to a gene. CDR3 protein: CASSVSGASSYEQYF. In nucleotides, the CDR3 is TGTGCCAGCAGCGTTAGCGGGGCTAGCTCCTACGAGCAGTACTTC.

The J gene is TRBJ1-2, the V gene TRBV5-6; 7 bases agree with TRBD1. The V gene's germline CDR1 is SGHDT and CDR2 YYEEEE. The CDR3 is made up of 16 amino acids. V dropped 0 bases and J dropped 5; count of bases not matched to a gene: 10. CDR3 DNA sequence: TGTGCCAGCAGCTTGGACGTGGGCAGGGGGAGGTATGGCTACACCTTC. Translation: CASSLDVGRGRYGYTF.